The 2 T cell receptor beta chains reported below all come from one sample, sequenced in a study of control samples from healthy donors and cancer patients. Generated by immunoSEQ multiplex PCR, the TCRdb table keeps only in-frame clones and is missing some. In the table there are tens of thousands of clones, approximately 85% of which are singletons. The specimen was blood. The source is a man in his forties in good health.

V is TRBV5-4 and J is TRBJ1-3, with TRBD1 matching over 8 bases. CDR3 length: 16 amino acids. The germline CDR1 and CDR2 sequences are SGHNT and YYREEE (reference sequence). Trimming at V came to 3 bases and at J to 0 bases, leaving 5 bases not matched to a gene. CDR3 protein: CASSSGQALSGNTIYF. The DNA of the CDR3 is TGTGCCAGCAGCTCGGGACAGGCGCTCTCTGGAAACACCATATATTTT. Combining the CDR3 with reference TRBV5-4 and TRBJ1-3 gives the whole variable domain ETGVTQSPTHLIKTRGQQVTLRCSSQSGHNTVSWYQQALGQGPQFIFQYYREEENGRGNFPPRFSGLQFPNYSSELNVNALELDDSALYLCASSSGQALSGNTIYFGEGSWLTVV.

The V call is TRBV21-1, the J call TRBJ2-7; the listed D gene, TRBD1, was not tested against the DNA. TRBV21-1 is shown as a pseudogene. CDR3 length equals 15 residues. The CDR3 sequence: CASSRDQQGPNEQYF. The CDR3 nucleotides are TGTGCCAGCAGCAGAGACCAACAGGGGCCCAACGAGCAGTACTTC.